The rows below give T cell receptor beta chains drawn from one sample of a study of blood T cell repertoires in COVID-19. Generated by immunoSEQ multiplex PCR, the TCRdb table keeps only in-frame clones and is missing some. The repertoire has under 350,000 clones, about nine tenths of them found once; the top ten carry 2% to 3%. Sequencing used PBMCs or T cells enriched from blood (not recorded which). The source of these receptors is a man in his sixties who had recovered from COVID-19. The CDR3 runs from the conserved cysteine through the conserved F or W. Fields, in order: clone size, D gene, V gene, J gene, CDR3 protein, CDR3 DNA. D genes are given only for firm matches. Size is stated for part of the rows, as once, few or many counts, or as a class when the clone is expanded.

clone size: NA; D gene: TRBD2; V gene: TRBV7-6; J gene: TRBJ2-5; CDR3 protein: CASSLVASGKVIQYF; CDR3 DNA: TGTGCCAGCAGCTTAGTAGCTAGCGGGAAGGTGATCCAGTACTTC
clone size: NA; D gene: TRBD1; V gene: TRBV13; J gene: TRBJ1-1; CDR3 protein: CASSLGQGASEAFF; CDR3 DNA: TGTGCCAGCAGCTTAGGACAGGGGGCTTCTGAAGCTTTCTTT
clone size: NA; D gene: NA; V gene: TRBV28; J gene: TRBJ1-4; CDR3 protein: CASSSNRKLSEKLFF; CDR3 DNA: TGTGCCAGCAGTTCCAACAGGAAATTAAGTGAAAAACTGTTTTTT
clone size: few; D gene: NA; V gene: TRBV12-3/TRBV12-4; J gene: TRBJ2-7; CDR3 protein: CASSSYPSYEQYF; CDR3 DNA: TGTGCCAGCAGCTCTTACCCTAGTTACGAGCAGTACTTC
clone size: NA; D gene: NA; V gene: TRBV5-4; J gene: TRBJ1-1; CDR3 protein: CASSLGGQLGAEAFF; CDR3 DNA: TGTGCCAGCAGCTTGGGGGGGCAGCTGGGCGCTGAAGCTTTCTTT
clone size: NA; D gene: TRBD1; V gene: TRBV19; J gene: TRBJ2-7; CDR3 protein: CASSMSGGFSYEQYF; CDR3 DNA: TGTGCCAGTAGTATGTCAGGGGGATTCTCCTACGAGCAGTACTTC
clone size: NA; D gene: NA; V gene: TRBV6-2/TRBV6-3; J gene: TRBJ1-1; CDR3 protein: CASSGGTGGNTEAFF; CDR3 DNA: TGTGCCAGCAGCGGGGGTACCGGGGGAAACACTGAAGCTTTCTTT
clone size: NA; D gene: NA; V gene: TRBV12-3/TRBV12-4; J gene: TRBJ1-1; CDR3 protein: CASSSLWNTEAFF; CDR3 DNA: TGTGCCAGCAGTTCCCTGTGGAACACTGAAGCTTTCTTT
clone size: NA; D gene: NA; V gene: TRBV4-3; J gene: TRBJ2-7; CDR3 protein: CASSPMAGRGEQYF; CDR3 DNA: TGCGCCAGCAGCCCCATGGCGGGCAGGGGCGAGCAGTACTTC
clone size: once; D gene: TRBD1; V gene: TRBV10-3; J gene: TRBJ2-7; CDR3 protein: CAISEPGTGAGYEQYF; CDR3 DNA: TGTGCCATCAGTGAGCCCGGGACAGGGGCCGGCTACGAGCAGTACTTC
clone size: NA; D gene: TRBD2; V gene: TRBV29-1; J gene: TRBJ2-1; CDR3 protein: CSVVGAGGHISYNEQFF; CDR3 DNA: TGCAGCGTTGTTGGAGCGGGAGGACATATTTCCTACAATGAGCAGTTCTTC